The 18 T cell receptor beta chains presented below share a single source sample, sequenced in a study of blood T cell repertoires in COVID-19. Profiling relied on immunoSEQ multiplex PCR, and the TCRdb table lists in-frame clones only, not all of them. The sample holds roughly 320,000 clones, more than 90% seen once. Source material: PBMCs or T cells enriched from blood (not recorded which). The receptor set was obtained from a woman in her twenties or thirties who had been exposed to COVID-19.

This chain joins TRBV2 and TRBJ2-3; 9 bases are a match to TRBD1. This CDR3 spans 12 amino acids. V gave up 6 bases and J gave up 5 bases; unmatched junction bases: 0. CDR1 is SNHLY, CDR2 FYNNEI, per germline. The chain's CDR3 is CASRDRGDTQYF. The CDR3 DNA is TGTGCCAGCAGGGACAGGGGAGATACGCAGTATTTT.

The V and J genes are TRBV20-1 and TRBJ1-2, with D maybe TRBD1 (6 bases). Trimming cost V 6 bases and J 7 bases, with 9 bases left between them. The CDR3 has 10 residues. Per germline, CDR1 DFQATT and CDR2 SNEGSKA (reference sequence). The CDR3 DNA reads as TGCAGTGCCCTGGGGGCTGGCTACACCTTC. Translating gives CSALGAGYTF.

CDR3 coding DNA: TGTGCCAGCAGTCCCCACGAACATGAGACCCAGTACTTC. It encodes CASSPHEHETQYF. The rearrangement uses TRBV27 and TRBJ2-5; D gene unclear. V lost 5 bases to trimming and J lost 5 bases, with 12 bases between them. The CDR3 sequence is 13 residues long. In germline, CDR1 is MNHEY, CDR2 SMNVEV (reference sequence).

The V gene is TRBV2, the J gene TRBJ1-2, with 9 nucleotides matching TRBD1. Germline lookup yields CDR1 SNHLY and CDR2 FYNNEI. The CDR3 runs 13 residues. V was pared by 6 bases and J by 6 bases, with 5 bases of the junction left unmatched. CDR3 region: CASRVGQGNGYTF. The CDR3 coding sequence is TGTGCCAGCAGAGTAGGACAGGGGAATGGCTACACCTTC.

The rearrangement uses TRBV18 and TRBJ1-3; possibly TRBD1 for D (6 bases). This CDR3 has 19 residues. The V and J ends lost 2 bases and 0 bases respectively, with 20 bases between them. Germline values: CDR1 KGHSH, CDR2 LQKENI. The CDR3 DNA sequence: TGTGCCAGCTCACCAACAGGGATTACCTATGGGAACTCTGGAAACACCATATATTTT. The encoded protein is CASSPTGITYGNSGNTIYF.

This chain links TRBV4-1 with TRBJ2-2, with a tentative D call TRBD2 (5 bases). Trimming removed 2 bases from V and 2 bases from J, with 12 bases in between. CDR1 and CDR2 (germline): MGHRA, YSYEKL. The CDR3 consists of 16 residues. The CDR3 nucleotides read TGCGCCAGCAGCCAACTTGGAGGAGCAAACACCGGGGAGCTGTTTTTT. This translates into CASSQLGGANTGELFF.

Only one count was recorded for this clone. This rearrangement joins TRBV7-3 to TRBJ2-2; the D gene is possibly TRBD2 (5 bases). Trimming cost V 0 bases and J 5 bases, with 10 bases left between them. The germline gives CDR1 SGHTA, CDR2 FQGTGA. CDR3 size: 15 residues. The CDR3, as DNA: TGTGCCAGCAGCTTAACACTCGGGAAGACCGGGGAGCTGTTTTTT. Translation gives CASSLTLGKTGELFF.

This clone was found once. CDR3 in amino acids: CASLGGRGGGNEKLFF. The CDR3 nucleotides are TGTGCCAGCTTGGGGGGAAGGGGCGGAGGGAATGAAAAACTGTTTTTT. The chain has TRBV2 and TRBJ1-4; a possible D gene is TRBD1 (5 bases). The germline V gene encodes CDR1 SNHLY and CDR2 FYNNEI. This CDR3 comprises 16 residues. V dropped 8 bases and J dropped 5 bases, with 21 bases sitting between them.

The genes are TRBV24-1 and TRBJ2-7, with a weak D call TRBD1 (6 bases). The CDR3 has 14 residues. Trimming stripped 8 bases from V and 5 bases from J, with 18 bases between. Per the germline V gene, CDR1 is KGHDR and CDR2 is SFDVKD. The CDR3 DNA reads TGTGCCACCATTAGAATGGGGGCGCGGAACGAGCAGTACTTC. Translated, it gives CATIRMGARNEQYF.

The V and J genes are TRBV9 and TRBJ2-2, with 7 bases matching TRBD1. Germline V CDR1 and CDR2: SGDLS, YYNGEE. V lost 4 bases, J lost 4 bases, and 10 bases stayed unmatched. The CDR3 runs to 16 residues. Here the CDR3 DNA reads TGTGCCAGCAGCCCTTGGACAGGATCCGGCACCGGGGAGCTGTTTTTT. As protein: CASSPWTGSGTGELFF.

This clone has just a few counts. V is TRBV4-2 and J is TRBJ1-1; D is undetermined. V was pared by 0 bases and J by 4 bases, with 15 bases between. CDR1 and CDR2 (germline): LGHNA, YNFKEQ. This CDR3 spans 16 amino acids. The DNA of the CDR3 is TGTGCCAGCAGCCAAGATGGAACGGGGATCGGCACTGAAGCTTTCTTT. It is translated as CASSQDGTGIGTEAFF.

This clone was detected only a few times. This rearrangement joins TRBV7-9 to TRBJ1-1, with TRBD1 as a possible D gene (5 bases). The CDR3 has 14 amino acids. CDR1 SEHNR and CDR2 FQNEAQ come from the germline V gene (reference sequence). The V gene lost 7 bases and the J gene lost 4 bases, with 16 bases spanning the gap. The CDR3 loop reads CASIGGGAATEAFF. The CDR3 DNA reads TGTGCCAGCATCGGCGGAGGGGCGGCCACTGAAGCTTTCTTT.

The V and J genes are TRBV12-5 and TRBJ1-5; D is possibly TRBD1 (5 bases). Looked up from germline, CDR1 is LGHNT and CDR2 is FRNRAP. The CDR3 has 15 amino acids. V lost 2 bases to trimming and J lost 4 bases, with 12 bases between them. For the CDR3, the DNA is TGTGCTAGTGGTTTGAGCGGCGGGGGAAATCAGCCCCAGCATTTT. This codes for CASGLSGGGNQPQHF.

This clone came up once. CDR3 sequence reads: CASSHLNTGGEGTEAFF. The CDR3 nucleotides read TGTGCCAGCAGCCACCTTAATACAGGGGGTGAGGGCACTGAAGCTTTCTTT. The chain carries TRBV3-1 (or the pseudogene TRBV3-2) and TRBJ1-1; 8 nucleotides line up with TRBD1. Germline V gene lookup returns CDR1 LGHDT and CDR2 YNNKEL (reference sequence). The CDR3 sequence is 17 residues long. V gave up 3 bases and J gave up 4 bases; unmatched junction bases: 13.

This rearrangement joins TRBV5-4 to TRBJ1-1; tentative D call: TRBD1 (6 bases). The CDR3 consists of 17 residues. Trimming left V 5 bases short and J 0 bases short, with 20 bases between. Germline values: CDR1 SGHNT, CDR2 YYREEE (reference sequence). CDR3 in amino acids: CASSHWGGGRLNTEAFF. The CDR3 DNA reads TGTGCCAGCAGTCATTGGGGAGGGGGGAGGTTGAACACTGAAGCTTTCTTT.

V is TRBV4-3 and J is TRBJ1-4, with TRBD1 as a possible D gene (6 bases). CDR1 LGHNA and CDR2 YSLEER come from the germline V gene. This CDR3 comprises 16 residues. V was trimmed by 4 bases and J by 4 bases, leaving 16 bases between them. The CDR3 loop reads CASSLGTTPYNEKLFF. The CDR3 region has the DNA TGCGCCAGCAGCCTCGGGACAACCCCCTATAATGAAAAACTGTTTTTT.

V is TRBV6-5 and J is TRBJ1-1; D is undetermined. The V end was cut by 5 bases, the J end by 4 bases, with 17 bases between. The CDR3 loop spans 15 amino acids. The V gene's germline CDR1 is MNHEY and CDR2 SVGAGI. CDR3 nucleotide sequence: TGTGCCAGCAGTCGGACCCTAGGACTACGCACTGAAGCTTTCTTT. Encoded protein: CASSRTLGLRTEAFF.

The chain combines TRBV24-1 with TRBJ1-5; D possibly corresponds to TRBD1 (6 bases). The CDR3 runs 14 residues. From germline, CDR1 is KGHDR and CDR2 SFDVKD. Trimming pared 3 bases from V and 1 base from J, leaving 6 bases between. The CDR3 loop reads CATSDTGSNQPQHF. CDR3 nucleotide sequence: TGTGCCACCAGTGATACAGGGAGCAATCAGCCCCAGCATTTT.